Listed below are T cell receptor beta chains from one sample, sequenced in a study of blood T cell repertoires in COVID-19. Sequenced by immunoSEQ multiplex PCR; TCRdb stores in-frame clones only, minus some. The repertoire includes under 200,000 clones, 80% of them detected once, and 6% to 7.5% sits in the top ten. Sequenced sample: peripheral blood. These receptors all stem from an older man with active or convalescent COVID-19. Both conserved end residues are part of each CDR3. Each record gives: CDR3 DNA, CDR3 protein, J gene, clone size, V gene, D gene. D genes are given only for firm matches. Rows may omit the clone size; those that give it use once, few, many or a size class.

CDR3nt: TGTGCCAGCAGTTACTCGACTAGCGGGAGGAGCGAGCAGTACTTC
CDR3aa: CASSYSTSGRSEQYF
j_gene: TRBJ2-7
abundance: .
v_gene: TRBV6-5
d_gene: TRBD2

CDR3nt: TGTGCCAGCTTCGAAAGAACGAGCACTGAAGCTTTCTTT
CDR3aa: CASFERTSTEAFF
j_gene: TRBJ1-1
abundance: .
v_gene: TRBV2
d_gene: .

CDR3nt: TGTGCCAGCAGCCAAGATTTCAGTAACACCGGGGAGCTGTTTTTT
CDR3aa: CASSQDFSNTGELFF
j_gene: TRBJ2-2
abundance: .
v_gene: TRBV3-1/TRBV3-2
d_gene: .

CDR3nt: TGTGCCAGCAGCCTTCCGGAAGCGGGGCTCAATGAGCAGTTCTTC
CDR3aa: CASSLPEAGLNEQFF
j_gene: TRBJ2-1
abundance: .
v_gene: TRBV7-9
d_gene: TRBD2

CDR3nt: TGCGCCAGCAGCCAATCCGGGACAGGGAATGAAAAACTGTTTTTT
CDR3aa: CASSQSGTGNEKLFF
j_gene: TRBJ1-4
abundance: .
v_gene: TRBV5-1
d_gene: TRBD1

CDR3nt: TGTGCCAGCAGTTACTCTCTCGACGGGGGGACGAATCAGCCCCAGCATTTT
CDR3aa: CASSYSLDGGTNQPQHF
j_gene: TRBJ1-5
abundance: .
v_gene: TRBV6-2/TRBV6-3
d_gene: .

CDR3nt: TGTGCCAGCAGCAGGGGACTAGCGGGGGGGAACTCCTACGAGCAGTACTTC
CDR3aa: CASSRGLAGGNSYEQYF
j_gene: TRBJ2-7
abundance: .
v_gene: TRBV7-8
d_gene: TRBD2

CDR3nt: TGTGCCAGCAGCTTGGTGGGACAGAGACATGGCGAAAAACTGTTTTTT
CDR3aa: CASSLVGQRHGEKLFF
j_gene: TRBJ1-4
abundance: .
v_gene: TRBV7-2
d_gene: TRBD1

CDR3nt: TGTGCCTGGAGTGTAGAGGGTAGCGGGAGCTGGGGCACAGATACGCAGTATTTT
CDR3aa: CAWSVEGSGSWGTDTQYF
j_gene: TRBJ2-3
abundance: once
v_gene: TRBV30
d_gene: TRBD2

CDR3nt: TGTGCCAGCAGCCATCTAGCGGGACGAAACTCCTACGAGCAGTACTTC
CDR3aa: CASSHLAGRNSYEQYF
j_gene: TRBJ2-7
abundance: .
v_gene: TRBV3-1/TRBV3-2
d_gene: TRBD2

CDR3nt: TGTGCTAGTGCTCCGGGACTAGCGGGAGAGCAGTTCTTC
CDR3aa: CASAPGLAGEQFF
j_gene: TRBJ2-1
abundance: .
v_gene: TRBV12-5
d_gene: TRBD2

CDR3nt: TGTGCCACCAGGGAGGGTTTGGACCAGCCCCAGCATTTT
CDR3aa: CATREGLDQPQHF
j_gene: TRBJ1-5
abundance: few
v_gene: TRBV2
d_gene: .

CDR3nt: TGTGCCAGCAGTGTACGAAACGTAGGTCAGGCGGGCTCTGGGGCCAACGTCCTGACTTTC
CDR3aa: CASSVRNVGQAGSGANVLTF
j_gene: TRBJ2-6
abundance: .
v_gene: TRBV6-1
d_gene: .

CDR3nt: TGTGCCAGCCACGCCGGGACTATCTACAATGAGCAGTTCTTC
CDR3aa: CASHAGTIYNEQFF
j_gene: TRBJ2-1
abundance: many
v_gene: TRBV7-2
d_gene: TRBD2

CDR3nt: TGCGCCACCTCCCAGGAGGTAGGAGGTCTAGATGAGCAGTTCTTC
CDR3aa: CATSQEVGGLDEQFF
j_gene: TRBJ2-1
abundance: .
v_gene: TRBV5-1
d_gene: .

CDR3nt: TGTGCCAGAAGCTGGCGAGGTGAGCAGTTCTTC
CDR3aa: CARSWRGEQFF
j_gene: TRBJ2-1
abundance: .
v_gene: TRBV5-3
d_gene: .

CDR3nt: TGTGCCAGCAGTTCTTTACAGGGTTCGGAAAAACTGTTTTTT
CDR3aa: CASSSLQGSEKLFF
j_gene: TRBJ1-4
abundance: once
v_gene: TRBV7-9
d_gene: .

CDR3nt: TGTGCCAGCACGAAGACAGGGGTTGGTGAGCAGTTCTTC
CDR3aa: CASTKTGVGEQFF
j_gene: TRBJ2-1
abundance: .
v_gene: TRBV12-3/TRBV12-4
d_gene: TRBD1

CDR3nt: TGCAGCGTTGTTCCGGGGACCGGGACAGGGAAACTCTACAATGAGCAGTTCTTC
CDR3aa: CSVVPGTGTGKLYNEQFF
j_gene: TRBJ2-1
abundance: .
v_gene: TRBV29-1
d_gene: TRBD1

CDR3nt: TGTGCCACCGCGGACAGGCTGGGTGAAGCTTTCTTT
CDR3aa: CATADRLGEAFF
j_gene: TRBJ1-1
abundance: .
v_gene: TRBV10-3
d_gene: TRBD1

CDR3nt: TGTGCCAGCAGTTTGTTCGGACTTTCGCGCGATGAGCAGTTCTTC
CDR3aa: CASSLFGLSRDEQFF
j_gene: TRBJ2-1
abundance: once
v_gene: TRBV27
d_gene: .

CDR3nt: TGTGCCAGCCGACAGGGCTTTAATAGCAATCAGCCCCAGCATTTT
CDR3aa: CASRQGFNSNQPQHF
j_gene: TRBJ1-5
abundance: .
v_gene: TRBV6-5
d_gene: TRBD1

CDR3nt: TGTGCCAGCAGCCAAGAGGGAGTTTCCTACGAGCAGTACTTC
CDR3aa: CASSQEGVSYEQYF
j_gene: TRBJ2-7
abundance: .
v_gene: TRBV3-1/TRBV3-2
d_gene: .

CDR3nt: TGTGCCACCAGTGATCGGCAGGGTCCCCGGAACACCGGGGAGCTGTTTTTT
CDR3aa: CATSDRQGPRNTGELFF
j_gene: TRBJ2-2
abundance: .
v_gene: TRBV24-1
d_gene: .

CDR3nt: TGTGCCAGCAGCTTAGCACCCCCCGGGTCCGGAAACACCATATATTTT
CDR3aa: CASSLAPPGSGNTIYF
j_gene: TRBJ1-3
abundance: .
v_gene: TRBV7-2
d_gene: .

CDR3nt: TGCGCCAGCAGCCTGGGACAGGGCAGCTCTGGGGCCAACGTCCTGACTTTC
CDR3aa: CASSLGQGSSGANVLTF
j_gene: TRBJ2-6
abundance: .
v_gene: TRBV5-1
d_gene: TRBD1

CDR3nt: TGTGCCAGCAGTGAAGGGATAGCGCCATACAATGAGCAGTTCTTC
CDR3aa: CASSEGIAPYNEQFF
j_gene: TRBJ2-1
abundance: .
v_gene: TRBV6-1
d_gene: .

CDR3nt: TGTGCCAGCAGTTATAGGCCAGGGCCTAACACTGAAGCTTTCTTT
CDR3aa: CASSYRPGPNTEAFF
j_gene: TRBJ1-1
abundance: .
v_gene: TRBV6-6
d_gene: .

CDR3nt: TGTGCCAGCTCTTCAGCGGGAGCCGAAGAGACCCAGTACTTC
CDR3aa: CASSSAGAEETQYF
j_gene: TRBJ2-5
abundance: once
v_gene: TRBV18
d_gene: TRBD2

CDR3nt: TGTGCCAGCAGCCAAGAAGCAGGGTCAACCACTGAAGCTTTCTTT
CDR3aa: CASSQEAGSTTEAFF
j_gene: TRBJ1-1
abundance: .
v_gene: TRBV3-1/TRBV3-2
d_gene: .

CDR3nt: TGCGCCAGCAGCTTGGGAGGACTAGCGGGGGGGGAGACCCAGTACTTC
CDR3aa: CASSLGGLAGGETQYF
j_gene: TRBJ2-5
abundance: .
v_gene: TRBV5-1
d_gene: TRBD2

CDR3nt: TGTGCCAGCAGTGTGACAGGGGACTATGGCTACACCTTC
CDR3aa: CASSVTGDYGYTF
j_gene: TRBJ1-2
abundance: .
v_gene: TRBV7-8
d_gene: TRBD1

CDR3nt: TGTGCCATCAGTGAGACCCGGGACAGTGGAGTGGAAAAACTGTTTTTT
CDR3aa: CAISETRDSGVEKLFF
j_gene: TRBJ1-4
abundance: .
v_gene: TRBV10-3
d_gene: TRBD1

CDR3nt: TGTGCCAGCAGCCAGGACGTAGCGGGAGCCGGTCGAAAAAACATTCAGTACTTC
CDR3aa: CASSQDVAGAGRKNIQYF
j_gene: TRBJ2-4
abundance: once
v_gene: TRBV14
d_gene: TRBD2

CDR3nt: TGTGCCAGCAGCTTGGAGTCGGGACTAGGACCCACAGATACGCAGTATTTT
CDR3aa: CASSLESGLGPTDTQYF
j_gene: TRBJ2-3
abundance: .
v_gene: TRBV5-6
d_gene: TRBD2

CDR3nt: TGCAGTGCTAGTAGTACTAGCGGGAAGACAGATACGCAGTATTTT
CDR3aa: CSASSTSGKTDTQYF
j_gene: TRBJ2-3
abundance: .
v_gene: TRBV20-1
d_gene: TRBD2

CDR3nt: TGTGCCAGCAGTTACTCTAGCGGAAGGGGCATGGAGCAGTACTTC
CDR3aa: CASSYSSGRGMEQYF
j_gene: TRBJ2-7
abundance: .
v_gene: TRBV6-5
d_gene: .

CDR3nt: TGTGCCAGCAGGCCCTCAGGTAGCGGGGGTAGCACAGATACGCAGTATTTT
CDR3aa: CASRPSGSGGSTDTQYF
j_gene: TRBJ2-3
abundance: once
v_gene: TRBV27
d_gene: TRBD2

CDR3nt: TGTGCCAGCAGCATAGGGACAGGGGATCAGCCCCAGCATTTT
CDR3aa: CASSIGTGDQPQHF
j_gene: TRBJ1-5
abundance: .
v_gene: TRBV5-8
d_gene: TRBD1

CDR3nt: TGTGCCAGCAACCCCACAGGGAATGGCAATCAGCCCCAGCATTTT
CDR3aa: CASNPTGNGNQPQHF
j_gene: TRBJ1-5
abundance: .
v_gene: TRBV27
d_gene: .

CDR3nt: TGTGCCAGCAGCTTGGCGGCCCCCGTTGTCAGGGGGACTGAAGCTTTCTTT
CDR3aa: CASSLAAPVVRGTEAFF
j_gene: TRBJ1-1
abundance: .
v_gene: TRBV5-8
d_gene: TRBD1

CDR3nt: TGTGCCAGCAGCTTAGGTCCCGGGGGTGATGAAAAACTGTTTTTT
CDR3aa: CASSLGPGGDEKLFF
j_gene: TRBJ1-4
abundance: .
v_gene: TRBV7-2
d_gene: .

CDR3nt: TGTGCCAGCAGCCAAGGGTGGTATTTAGCAACAGATACGCAGTATTTT
CDR3aa: CASSQGWYLATDTQYF
j_gene: TRBJ2-3
abundance: .
v_gene: TRBV3-1/TRBV3-2
d_gene: .

CDR3nt: TGCGCCAGCAGCCAAGGCTTCTGGAGAGCAACTAATGAAAAACTGTTTTTT
CDR3aa: CASSQGFWRATNEKLFF
j_gene: TRBJ1-4
abundance: .
v_gene: TRBV4-1
d_gene: .

CDR3nt: TGTGCCTGGAGTAACCTAGCAGGGGATCAGCCCCAGCATTTT
CDR3aa: CAWSNLAGDQPQHF
j_gene: TRBJ1-5
abundance: .
v_gene: TRBV30
d_gene: .